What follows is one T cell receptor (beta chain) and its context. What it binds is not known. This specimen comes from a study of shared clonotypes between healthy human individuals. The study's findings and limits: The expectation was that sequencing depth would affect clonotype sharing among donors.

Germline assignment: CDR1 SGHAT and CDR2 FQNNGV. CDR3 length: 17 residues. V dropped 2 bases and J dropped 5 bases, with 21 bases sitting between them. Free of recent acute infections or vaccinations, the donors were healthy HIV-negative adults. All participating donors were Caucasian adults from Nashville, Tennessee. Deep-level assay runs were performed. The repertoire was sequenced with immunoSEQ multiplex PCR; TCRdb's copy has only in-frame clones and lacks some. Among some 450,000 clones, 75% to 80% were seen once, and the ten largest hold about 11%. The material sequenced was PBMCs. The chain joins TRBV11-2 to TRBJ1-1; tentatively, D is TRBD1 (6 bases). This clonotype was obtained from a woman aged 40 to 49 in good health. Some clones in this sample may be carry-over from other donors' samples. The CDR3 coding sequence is TGTGCCAGCAGCTTATCGGGGGGGCGGGTAAAGGGAACTGAAGCTTTCTTT. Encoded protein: CASSLSGGRVKGTEAFF.